One and the same sample provided the 3 T cell receptor beta chains below, sequenced in a study of blood T cells in healthy people across ages. PCR was performed a second time for roughly 7 to 12 cycles using a sample-barcoded 5' primer and a J-beta primer mix. TCRdb passed the 5' RACE reads through MiXCR, listing each CDR3 protein once. The table records about 940,000 distinct CDR3 sequences, roughly 50% of them present only once. Sequencing input: blood. The receptor source for this set is a man aged 25-45 years in good health.

The chain recombines TRBV14 with TRBJ1-1; 9 bases map to TRBD1. There are 14 residues in the CDR3. Trimming took 5 bases from V and 9 from J; bases not matched to a gene: 10. CDR1 and CDR2 from the germline V gene are SGHDN and FVKESK. The CDR3 region is CASSATGGISKAFF. In nucleotides, the CDR3 is TGTGCCAGCAGCGCTACAGGGGGCATATCGAAAGCTTTCTTT.

The rearrangement links TRBV19 to TRBJ1-2; TRBD1 might be the D (5 bases). Germline assignment: CDR1 LNHDA and CDR2 SQIVND (reference sequence). CDR3 length: 16 amino acids. Trimming left V 5 bases short and J 6 bases short, with 22 bases between. CDR3 DNA sequence: TGTGCCAGTAGTCCGAATCCTGGAGGGGCGGTGGATGGCTACACCTTC. Translating it yields CASSPNPGGAVDGYTF.

This clonotype has at least ten counts. CDR3 sequence reads: CSVAGSGQETQYF. The DNA for the CDR3 is TGCAGCGTTGCCGGCAGCGGTCAAGAGACCCAGTACTTC. The chain employs TRBV29-1 and TRBJ2-5; TRBD2 might be the D (5 bases). Germline V gene sequence: CDR1 SQVTM, CDR2 ANQGSEA. Trimming removed 4 bases from V and 2 bases from J, with 11 bases in between. The CDR3 runs 13 residues.